The 2 T cell receptor beta chains below come from one sample, sequenced in a study of identical twins. TCRdb reprocessed the 5' RACE reads with MiXCR, giving one entry per CDR3 protein. The data contain 260,000 or so distinct CDR3 sequences, 6% to 8.5% of them singletons. This same sample was also taken into another study, of yellow fever vaccine responses in identical twins.

Sequencing was done on a sample of CD8+ T cells sorted from blood. The source is a woman between 18 and 29 years old in good health.

The chain carries TRBV7-6 and TRBJ2-2; no reliable D call. CDR1 is SGHVS and CDR2 is FNYEAQ in the germline V gene. V gave up 1 base and J gave up 6 bases, with 6 bases separating them. The CDR3 covers 13 residues. The CDR3 sequence: CASSLVLAGELFF. The CDR3, as DNA: TGTGCCAGCAGCTTAGTTCTGGCCGGGGAGCTGTTTTTT.

This clonotype was counted a few times. This chain joins TRBV6-1 and TRBJ1-6, with 8 bases aligning to TRBD1. This CDR3 spans 14 amino acids. V lost 6 bases to trimming and J lost 7 bases; unmatched junction nucleotides: 5. Germline loops: CDR1 MNHNS, CDR2 SASEGT. The CDR3 DNA sequence: TGTGCCAGCAGCACGACAGGGGACAATTCACCCCTCCACTTT. It codes for CASSTTGDNSPLHF.